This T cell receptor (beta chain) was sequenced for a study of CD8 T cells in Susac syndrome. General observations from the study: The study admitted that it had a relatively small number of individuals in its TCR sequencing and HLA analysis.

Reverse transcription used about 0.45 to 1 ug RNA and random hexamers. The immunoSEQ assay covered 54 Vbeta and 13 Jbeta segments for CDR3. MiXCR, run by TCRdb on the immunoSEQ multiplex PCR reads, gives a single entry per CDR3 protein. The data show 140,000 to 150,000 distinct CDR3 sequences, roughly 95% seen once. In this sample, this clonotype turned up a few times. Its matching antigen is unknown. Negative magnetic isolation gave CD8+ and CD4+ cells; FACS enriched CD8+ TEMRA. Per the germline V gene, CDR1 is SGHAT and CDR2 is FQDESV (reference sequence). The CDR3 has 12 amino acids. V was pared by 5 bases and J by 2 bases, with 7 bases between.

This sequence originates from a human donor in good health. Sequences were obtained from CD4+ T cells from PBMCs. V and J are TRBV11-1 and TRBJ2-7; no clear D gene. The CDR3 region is CASSQGTYEQYF. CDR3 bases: TGTGCCAGCAGCCAAGGGACCTACGAGCAGTACTTC.